Below, 11 T cell receptor beta chains from the same sample are listed, as sequenced in a study of response to subunit inactivated influenza vaccine. One entry per CDR3 protein results from TCRdb running MiXCR on the RT-PCR reads. The data contain roughly 540,000 distinct CDR3 sequences, under 30% of them singletons. These data were likewise used in another study, on T cells expressing NK-cell markers. That source adds: What made the TCR beta cDNA was 5'RACE template switching with UMIs.

Here the sequenced sample was CD4+ T cells sorted from PBMCs, taken roughly 12 days after vaccination. These TCRs come from a man aged 45-65 years who received an inactivated influenza vaccine.

This clonotype was counted a few times. The V and J genes are TRBV12-3 or TRBV12-4 and TRBJ2-4; D is uncertain. Trimming stripped 5 bases from V and 6 bases from J, with 11 bases between. This CDR3 has 13 residues. The CDR3 loop is CASSIGVGNIQYF. The CDR3 DNA reads TGTGCCAGCAGTATAGGAGTGGGAAACATTCAGTACTTC.

In this sample, this clonotype turned up many times. The chain joins TRBV12-3 or TRBV12-4 to TRBJ1-1; maybe TRBD1 (5 bases). The CDR3 sequence is 13 residues long. The ends were cut back, 8 bases at V and 7 bases at J, with 17 bases in the middle. The CDR3, as DNA: TGTGCCAGCGTTCAAGGGGAGGTACTTGAAGCTTTCTTT. This encodes CASVQGEVLEAFF.

The chain recombines TRBV28 with TRBJ2-2, with 8 bases identical to TRBD2. This CDR3 has 15 residues. V gave up 6 bases and J gave up 6 bases; unmatched junction bases: 9. Germline V CDR1 and CDR2: MDHEN, SYDVKM. The CDR3 loop is CASSQSGGESGELFF. The CDR3 DNA is TGTGCCAGCAGCCAGTCGGGGGGGGAATCCGGGGAGCTGTTTTTT.

This clonotype was seen a handful of times. The chain links TRBV12-3 or TRBV12-4 to TRBJ1-3; D gene unclear. This CDR3 has 15 amino acids. Trimming cost V 6 bases and J 2 bases, with 14 bases left between them. The CDR3 loop is CASSPEHLAGNTIYF. The DNA of the CDR3 is TGTGCCAGCAGCCCAGAGCATCTCGCTGGAAACACCATATATTTT.

This clonotype came up many times. The V gene is TRBV20-1, the J gene TRBJ1-5; TRBD1 matches 11 bases. With 3 bases clipped from V and 7 bases from J, the junction kept 2 bases outside the gene matches. The CDR3 spans 13 residues. Germline V CDR1 and CDR2: DFQATT, SNEGSKA (reference sequence). The CDR3 DNA is TGCAGTGCTAGGGGACAGGGGGGACAGCCCCAGCATTTT. The encoded protein is CSARGQGGQPQHF.

This clonotype is a singleton in its sample. The chain carries TRBV7-2 and TRBJ1-4; D uncertain. The germline gives CDR1 SGHTA, CDR2 FQGNSA. CDR3 length equals 15 residues. V lost 3 bases, J lost 2 bases, and 10 bases lay in between. CDR3 sequence: CASSLSRSTNEKLFF. CDR3 in DNA: TGTGCCAGCAGCTTGTCCCGATCCACTAATGAAAAACTGTTTTTT.

The chain employs TRBV9 and TRBJ2-2, with D tentatively TRBD2 (5 bases). V was cut by 4 bases and J by 2 bases, with 15 bases left in between. The CDR3 totals 16 residues. CDR1 and CDR2 from the germline V gene are SGDLS and YYNGEE. As DNA, the CDR3 is TGTGCCAGCAGCCTACTGGACTTAATAAACACCGGGGAGCTGTTTTTT. The encoded protein is CASSLLDLINTGELFF.

This chain uses TRBV6-2 or TRBV6-3 with TRBJ2-2, with 7 bases matching TRBD1. The CDR3 extends over 15 amino acids. The germline gives CDR1 MNHEY, CDR2 SVGEGT. J was trimmed by 5 bases and V by 9 bases; bases with no gene match: 12. The CDR3 DNA reads TGTGCCAGGGAAGCTCGACAGGGTATAACCGGGGAGCTGTTTTTT. Protein: CAREARQGITGELFF.

This clonotype was picked up a small number of times. The chain is built from TRBV11-3 and TRBJ1-1; D may be TRBD1 (5 bases). The CDR3 is 13 amino acids. Trimming removed 0 bases from V and 6 bases from J, with 8 bases in between. Germline V gives CDR1 SGHNT, CDR2 YENEEA. This CDR3 is CASSLEWGAEAFF. CDR3 bases: TGTGCCAGCAGCTTAGAGTGGGGGGCTGAAGCTTTCTTT.

The chain joins TRBV10-3 to TRBJ1-2; no clear D gene. The germline V gene has CDR1 ENHRY and CDR2 SYGVKD. The V end lost 6 bases, the J end lost 3 bases, and 11 bases lay between the germline ends. CDR3 size: 13 residues. The CDR3 region is CAISREEDYGYTF. The CDR3, as DNA: TGTGCCATCAGCAGAGAAGAGGACTATGGCTACACCTTC.

The chain recombines TRBV28 with TRBJ2-7; 7 bases map to TRBD1. V gave up 2 bases and J gave up 7 bases; unmatched junction bases: 8. Germline values: CDR1 MDHEN, CDR2 SYDVKM. This CDR3 comprises 14 residues. DNA for the CDR3: TGTGCCAGCAGTTTACCCGACAGGGTGTGGGAGCAGTACTTC. Its translation: CASSLPDRVWEQYF.